This T cell receptor (beta chain) was captured by sequencing in a study of cytomegalovirus exposure and HLA in healthy donors. To note about this clone: Its antigen is not known.

Trimming removed 2 bases at V and 4 bases at J, with 15 bases between. CDR1 GTSNPN and CDR2 SVGIG come from the germline V gene (reference sequence). The CDR3 spans 15 residues. In the PCR, 60 Vbeta and 13 Jbeta primers were used. Measured with immunoSEQ multiplex PCR; TCRdb has only the in-frame clones, and not every one. The data contain 150,000 or so clones, approximately 70% of them seen just once; the ten biggest clones take up approximately 7.1%. Study observations and caveats: Roughly uniform depth of sequencing across donors was assumed in presence/absence analyses. Equally common other TCR beta chains were less clonally expanded than HLA-associated ones, a later analysis found.

Sequencing used PBMCs. The TCR originated in a man aged 35 to 55 in good health and CMV-seropositive. The genes are TRBV30 and TRBJ1-5; a weak D match, TRBD1 (5 bases). The CDR3 nucleotides read TGTGCCTGGAGTCTATCGGGCAGGGTGAATCAGCCCCAGCATTTT. It is translated as CAWSLSGRVNQPQHF.